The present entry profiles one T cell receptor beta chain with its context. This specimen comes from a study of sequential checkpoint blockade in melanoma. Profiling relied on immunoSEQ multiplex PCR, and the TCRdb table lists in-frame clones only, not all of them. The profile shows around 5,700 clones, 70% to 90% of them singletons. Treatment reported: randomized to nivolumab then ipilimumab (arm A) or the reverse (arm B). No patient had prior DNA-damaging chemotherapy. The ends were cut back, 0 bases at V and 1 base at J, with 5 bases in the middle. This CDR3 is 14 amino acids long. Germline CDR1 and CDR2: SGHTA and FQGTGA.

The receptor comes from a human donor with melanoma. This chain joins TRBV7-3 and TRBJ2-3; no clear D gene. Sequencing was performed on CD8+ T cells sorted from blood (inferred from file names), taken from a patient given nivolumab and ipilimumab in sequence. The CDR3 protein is CASSLTAGTDTQYF. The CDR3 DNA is TGTGCCAGCAGCTTAACGGCAGGCACAGATACGCAGTATTTT.